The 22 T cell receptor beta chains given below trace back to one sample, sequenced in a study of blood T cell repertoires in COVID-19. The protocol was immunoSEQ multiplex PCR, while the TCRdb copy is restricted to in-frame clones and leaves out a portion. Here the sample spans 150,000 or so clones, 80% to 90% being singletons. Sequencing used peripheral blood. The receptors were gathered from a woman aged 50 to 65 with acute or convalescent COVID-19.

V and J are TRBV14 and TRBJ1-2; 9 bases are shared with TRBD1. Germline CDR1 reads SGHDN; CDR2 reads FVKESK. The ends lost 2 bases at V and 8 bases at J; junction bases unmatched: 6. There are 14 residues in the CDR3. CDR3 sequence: CASSQSGTGKGYTF. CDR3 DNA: TGTGCCAGCAGCCAATCGGGGACAGGGAAGGGCTACACCTTC.

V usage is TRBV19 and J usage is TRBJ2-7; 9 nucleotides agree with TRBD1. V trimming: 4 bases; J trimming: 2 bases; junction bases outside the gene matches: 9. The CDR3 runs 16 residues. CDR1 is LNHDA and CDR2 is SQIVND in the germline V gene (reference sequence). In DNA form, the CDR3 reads TGTGCCAGTAGTAGAGCTCCGGGACAGGGAGCCTACGAGCAGTACTTC. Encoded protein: CASSRAPGQGAYEQYF. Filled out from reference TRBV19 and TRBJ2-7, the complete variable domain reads DGGITQSPKYLFRKEGQNVTLSCEQNLNHDAMYWYRQDPGQGLRLIYYSQIVNDFQKGDIAEGYSVSREKKESFPLTVTSAQKNPTAFYLCASSRAPGQGAYEQYFGPGTRLTVT.

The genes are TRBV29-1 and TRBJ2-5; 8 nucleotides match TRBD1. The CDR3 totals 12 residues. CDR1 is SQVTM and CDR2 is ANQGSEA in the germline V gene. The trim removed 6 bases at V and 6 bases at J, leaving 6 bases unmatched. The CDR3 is CSVSGTGKTQYF. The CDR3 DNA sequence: TGCAGCGTCTCCGGGACAGGCAAGACCCAGTACTTC.

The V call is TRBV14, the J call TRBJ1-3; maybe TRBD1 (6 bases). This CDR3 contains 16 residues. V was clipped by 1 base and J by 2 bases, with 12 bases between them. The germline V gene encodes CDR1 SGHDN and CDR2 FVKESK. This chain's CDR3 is CASSQVDRPTGNTIYF. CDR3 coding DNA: TGTGCCAGCAGCCAAGTCGACAGGCCGACTGGAAACACCATATATTTT.

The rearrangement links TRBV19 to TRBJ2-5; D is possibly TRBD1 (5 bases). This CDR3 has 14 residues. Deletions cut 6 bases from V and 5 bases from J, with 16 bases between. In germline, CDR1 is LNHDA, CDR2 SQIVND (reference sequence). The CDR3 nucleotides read TGTGCCAGTAGGAAAAGGTCAGGGAAGGAGACCCAGTACTTC. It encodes CASRKRSGKETQYF.

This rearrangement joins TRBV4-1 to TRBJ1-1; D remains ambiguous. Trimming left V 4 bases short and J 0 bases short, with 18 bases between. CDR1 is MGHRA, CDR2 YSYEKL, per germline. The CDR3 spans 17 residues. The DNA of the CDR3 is TGCGCCAGCAGCCGCAGGATCCTTCCGATTATGAACACTGAAGCTTTCTTT. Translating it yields CASSRRILPIMNTEAFF.

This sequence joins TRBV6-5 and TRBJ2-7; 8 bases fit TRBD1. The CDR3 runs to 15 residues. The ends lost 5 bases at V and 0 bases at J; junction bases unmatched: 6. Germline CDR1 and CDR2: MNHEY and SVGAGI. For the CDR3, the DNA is TGTGCCAGCAGTCCGTATGGGACAGGCTCCTACGAGCAGTACTTC. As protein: CASSPYGTGSYEQYF.

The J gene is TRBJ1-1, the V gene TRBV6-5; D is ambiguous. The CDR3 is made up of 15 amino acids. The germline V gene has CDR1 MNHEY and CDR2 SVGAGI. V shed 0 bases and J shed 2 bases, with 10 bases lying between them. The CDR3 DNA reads TGTGCCAGCAGTTACTCGAGGCAGAGAAACACTGAAGCTTTCTTT. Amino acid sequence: CASSYSRQRNTEAFF.

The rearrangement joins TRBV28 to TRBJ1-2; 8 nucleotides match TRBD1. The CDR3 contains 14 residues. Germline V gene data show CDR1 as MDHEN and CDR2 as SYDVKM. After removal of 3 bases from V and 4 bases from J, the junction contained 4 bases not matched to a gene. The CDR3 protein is CASSLPGGLYGYTF. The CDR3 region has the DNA TGTGCCAGCAGTTTGCCAGGGGGCCTCTATGGCTACACCTTC.

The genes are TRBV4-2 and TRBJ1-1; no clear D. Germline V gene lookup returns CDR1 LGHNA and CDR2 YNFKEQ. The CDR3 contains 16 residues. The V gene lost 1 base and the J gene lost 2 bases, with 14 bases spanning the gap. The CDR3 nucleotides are TGTGCCAGCAGCCAAGCATTGGGTAGCGGAAACACTGAAGCTTTCTTT. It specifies CASSQALGSGNTEAFF.

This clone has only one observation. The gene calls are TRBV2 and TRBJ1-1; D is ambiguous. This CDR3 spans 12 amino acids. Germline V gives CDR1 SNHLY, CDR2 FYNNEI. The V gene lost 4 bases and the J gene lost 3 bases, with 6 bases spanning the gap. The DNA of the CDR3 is TGTGCCAGCAGTGTTCCCGACACTGAAGCTTTCTTT. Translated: CASSVPDTEAFF.

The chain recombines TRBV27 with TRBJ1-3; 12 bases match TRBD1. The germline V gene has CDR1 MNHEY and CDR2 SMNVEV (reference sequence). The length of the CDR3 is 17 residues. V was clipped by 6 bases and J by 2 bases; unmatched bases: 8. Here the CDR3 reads CASSQSRDRGPGNTIYF. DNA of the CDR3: TGTGCCAGCAGCCAAAGCCGGGACAGGGGGCCTGGAAACACCATATATTTT.

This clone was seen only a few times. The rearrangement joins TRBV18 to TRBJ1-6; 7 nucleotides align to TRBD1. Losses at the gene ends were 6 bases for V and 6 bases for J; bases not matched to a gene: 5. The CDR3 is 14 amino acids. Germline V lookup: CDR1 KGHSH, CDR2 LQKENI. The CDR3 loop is CASSLRDSNSPLHF. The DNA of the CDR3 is TGTGCCAGCTCTCTGCGGGACAGTAATTCACCCCTCCACTTT. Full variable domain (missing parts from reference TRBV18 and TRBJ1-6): NAGVMQNPRHLVRRRGQEARLRCSPMKGHSHVYWYRQLPEEGLKFMVYLQKENIIDESGMPKERFSAEFPKEGPSILRIQQVVRGDSAAYFCASSLRDSNSPLHFGNGTRLTVT.

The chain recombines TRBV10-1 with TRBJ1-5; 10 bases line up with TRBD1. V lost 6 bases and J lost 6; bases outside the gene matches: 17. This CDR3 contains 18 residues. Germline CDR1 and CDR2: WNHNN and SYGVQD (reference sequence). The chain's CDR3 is CASRVPGQGFASGQPQHF. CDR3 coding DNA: TGCGCCAGCAGGGTTCCGGGACAGGGGTTTGCGTCGGGTCAGCCCCAGCATTTT.

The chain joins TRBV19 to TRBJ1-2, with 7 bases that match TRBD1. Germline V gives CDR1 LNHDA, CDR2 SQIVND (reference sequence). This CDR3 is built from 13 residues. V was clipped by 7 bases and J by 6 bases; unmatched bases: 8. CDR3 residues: CASTQGQGDGYTF. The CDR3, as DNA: TGTGCCAGTACCCAGGGGCAGGGGGATGGCTACACCTTC. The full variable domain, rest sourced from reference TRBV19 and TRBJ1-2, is DGGITQSPKYLFRKEGQNVTLSCEQNLNHDAMYWYRQDPGQGLRLIYYSQIVNDFQKGDIAEGYSVSREKKESFPLTVTSAQKNPTAFYLCASTQGQGDGYTFGSGTRLTVV.

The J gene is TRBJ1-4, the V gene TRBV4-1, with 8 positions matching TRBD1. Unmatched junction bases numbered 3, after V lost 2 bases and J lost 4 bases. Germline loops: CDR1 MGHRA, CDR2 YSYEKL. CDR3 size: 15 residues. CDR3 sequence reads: CASSQRQGFNEKLFF. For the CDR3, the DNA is TGCGCCAGCAGCCAAAGACAGGGGTTTAATGAAAAACTGTTTTTT.

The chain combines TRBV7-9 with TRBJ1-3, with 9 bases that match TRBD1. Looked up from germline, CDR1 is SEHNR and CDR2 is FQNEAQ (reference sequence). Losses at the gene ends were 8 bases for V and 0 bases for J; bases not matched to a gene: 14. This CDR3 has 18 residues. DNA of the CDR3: TGTGCCAGCGGTCAATACCGGGACAGGGATTCCTCTGGAAACACCATATATTTT. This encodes CASGQYRDRDSSGNTIYF.

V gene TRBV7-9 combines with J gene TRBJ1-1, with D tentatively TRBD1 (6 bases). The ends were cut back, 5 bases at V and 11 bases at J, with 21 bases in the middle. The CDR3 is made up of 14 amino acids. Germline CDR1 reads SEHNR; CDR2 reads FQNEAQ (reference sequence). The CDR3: CASSPDGRGLGAFF. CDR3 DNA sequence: TGTGCCAGCAGCCCCGATGGCAGGGGCTTGGGGGCTTTCTTT.

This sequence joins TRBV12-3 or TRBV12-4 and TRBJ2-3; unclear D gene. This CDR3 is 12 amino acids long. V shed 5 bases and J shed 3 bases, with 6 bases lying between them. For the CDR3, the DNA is TGTGCCAGCAGTCCTCAGACAGATACGCAGTATTTT. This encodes CASSPQTDTQYF.

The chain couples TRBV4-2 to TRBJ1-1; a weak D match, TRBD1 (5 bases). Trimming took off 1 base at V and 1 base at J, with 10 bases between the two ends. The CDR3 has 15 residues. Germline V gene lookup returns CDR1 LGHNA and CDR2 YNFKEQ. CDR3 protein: CASSQVIQGNTEAFF. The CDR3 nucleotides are TGTGCCAGCAGCCAAGTAATCCAGGGGAACACTGAAGCTTTCTTT.

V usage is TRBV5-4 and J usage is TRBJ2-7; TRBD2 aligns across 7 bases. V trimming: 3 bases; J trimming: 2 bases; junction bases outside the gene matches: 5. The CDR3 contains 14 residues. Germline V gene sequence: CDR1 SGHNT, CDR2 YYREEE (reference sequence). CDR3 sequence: CASSWRGFAYEQYF. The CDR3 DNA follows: TGTGCCAGCAGCTGGCGGGGGTTCGCCTACGAGCAGTACTTC.

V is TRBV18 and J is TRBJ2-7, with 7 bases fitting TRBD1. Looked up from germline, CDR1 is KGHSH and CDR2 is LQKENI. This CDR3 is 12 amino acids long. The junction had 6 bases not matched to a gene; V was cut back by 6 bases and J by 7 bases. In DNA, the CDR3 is TGTGCCAGCTCCCCGGGGACAGCGGAGCAGTACTTC. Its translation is CASSPGTAEQYF.